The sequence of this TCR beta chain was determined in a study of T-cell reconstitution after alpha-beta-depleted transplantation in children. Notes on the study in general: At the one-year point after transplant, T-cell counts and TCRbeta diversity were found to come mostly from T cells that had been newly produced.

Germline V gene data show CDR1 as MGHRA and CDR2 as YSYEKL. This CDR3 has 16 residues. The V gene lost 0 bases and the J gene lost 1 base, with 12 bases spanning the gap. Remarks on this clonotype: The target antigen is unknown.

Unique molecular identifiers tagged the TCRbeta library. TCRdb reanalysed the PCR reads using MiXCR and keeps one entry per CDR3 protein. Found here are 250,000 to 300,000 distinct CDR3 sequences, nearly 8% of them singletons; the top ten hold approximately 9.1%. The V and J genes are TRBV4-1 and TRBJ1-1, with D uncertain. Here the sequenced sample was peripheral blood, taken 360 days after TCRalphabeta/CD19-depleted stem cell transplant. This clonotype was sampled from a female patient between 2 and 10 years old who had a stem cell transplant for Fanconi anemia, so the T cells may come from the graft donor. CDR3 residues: CASSQDWSSSNTEAFF. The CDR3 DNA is TGCGCCAGCAGCCAAGATTGGTCCAGCTCGAACACTGAAGCTTTCTTT.